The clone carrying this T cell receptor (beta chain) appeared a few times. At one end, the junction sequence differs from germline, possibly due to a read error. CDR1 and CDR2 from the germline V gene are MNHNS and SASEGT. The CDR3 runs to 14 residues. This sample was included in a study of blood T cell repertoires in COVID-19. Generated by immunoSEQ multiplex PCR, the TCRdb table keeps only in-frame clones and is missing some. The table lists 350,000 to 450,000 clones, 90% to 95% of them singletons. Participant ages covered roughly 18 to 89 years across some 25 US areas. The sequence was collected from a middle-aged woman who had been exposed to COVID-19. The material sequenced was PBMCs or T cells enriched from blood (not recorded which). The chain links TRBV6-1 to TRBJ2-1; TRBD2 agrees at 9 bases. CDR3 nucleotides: TGTGCCAGCAGCGAAGCGGGAGGAAGGAATGAGCAGTTCTTC. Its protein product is CASSEAGGRNEQFF.